Below, 20 T cell receptor beta chains from the same sample are listed, as sequenced in a study of blood T cell repertoires in COVID-19. Only in-frame clones appear in the TCRdb table, and some are missing; sequencing was by immunoSEQ multiplex PCR. The sample contains hundreds of thousands of clones, 70% to 90% of which appear only once. The sample taken for sequencing was peripheral blood. These receptors originate from a woman aged 25 to 45 who had recovered from COVID-19.

Points on this clone: A much larger clone lies one base from this, so it may be a read error. For the CDR3, the DNA is TGTGCCAGCAGCCGGGGGAACTATGGCTACACCTTC. The encoded protein is CASSRGNYGYTF. This chain joins TRBV28 and TRBJ1-2; D is possibly TRBD1 (5 bases). Germline CDR1 reads MDHEN; CDR2 reads SYDVKM. This CDR3 has 12 residues. Trimming took off 6 bases at V and 2 bases at J, with 7 bases between the two ends.

Only one count was recorded for this clone. The V gene is TRBV3-1 (or the pseudogene TRBV3-2), the J gene TRBJ1-1, with a weak D call TRBD1 (5 bases). This CDR3 comprises 15 residues. Germline CDR1 LGHDT, CDR2 YNNKEL (reference sequence). Trimming left V 1 base short and J 0 bases short, with 9 bases between. In DNA form, the CDR3 reads TGTGCCAGCAGCCAAGGGGGACTCTTGAACACTGAAGCTTTCTTT. This gives the protein CASSQGGLLNTEAFF.

The chain links TRBV19 to TRBJ1-2; TRBD1 is a possible D gene (5 bases). Per germline, CDR1 LNHDA and CDR2 SQIVND (reference sequence). Trimming left V 3 bases short and J 8 bases short, with 10 bases between. The CDR3 runs to 12 residues. The CDR3 loop reads CASSMNRLGYTF. DNA of the CDR3: TGTGCCAGTAGTATGAACAGGCTCGGCTACACCTTC.

The chain uses TRBV10-2 and TRBJ2-1; D perhaps matches TRBD1 (5 bases). V lost 5 bases, J lost 6 bases, and 14 bases lay in between. CDR3 length: 14 amino acids. The germline V gene has CDR1 WSHSY and CDR2 SAAADI. The CDR3 nucleotides are TGCGCCAGCAGTCAGTTCCAGGGCTCCAATGAGCAGTTCTTC. Protein product: CASSQFQGSNEQFF.

The V call is TRBV7-3, the J call TRBJ2-7; a weak D match, TRBD1 (6 bases). CDR3 length: 14 amino acids. Trimming stripped 5 bases from V and 2 bases from J, with 13 bases between. The germline V gene has CDR1 SGHTA and CDR2 FQGTGA. CDR3 loop: CASSTGWPPYEQYF. The DNA of the CDR3 is TGTGCCAGCAGCACAGGGTGGCCCCCCTACGAGCAGTACTTC.

This CDR3 reads CASSSGGGDEQYF. CDR3 bases: TGTGCCAGCTCATCCGGGGGGGGCGACGAGCAGTACTTC. V usage is TRBV18 and J usage is TRBJ2-7, with 8 bases that match TRBD2. Germline CDR1 reads KGHSH; CDR2 reads LQKENI. With 5 bases clipped from V and 5 bases from J, the junction kept 5 bases outside the gene matches. This CDR3 region has 13 residues.

CDR3 coding DNA: TGTGCCAGTAGTATAGATGAGGGTTCCCTAAATCAGCCCCAGCATTTT. Translating gives CASSIDEGSLNQPQHF. The chain recombines TRBV19 with TRBJ1-5; no firm D call. V shed 0 bases and J shed 4 bases, with 13 bases lying between them. The germline CDR1 and CDR2 sequences are LNHDA and SQIVND (reference sequence). CDR3 length equals 16 residues.

This clone was picked up many times. The V and J genes are TRBV4-2 and TRBJ2-2; weak D call: TRBD1 (6 bases). CDR1 is LGHNA and CDR2 is YNFKEQ in the germline V gene. The V end was cut by 0 bases, the J end by 0 bases, with 14 bases between. This CDR3 has 18 residues. Here the CDR3 DNA reads TGTGCCAGCAGCCAAGATGGGGGCGGAGACCCGAACACCGGGGAGCTGTTTTTT. Amino acids: CASSQDGGGDPNTGELFF.

This clone was seen more than once but under ten times. The gene calls are TRBV28 and TRBJ2-2; 7 nucleotides agree with TRBD1. The junction had 5 bases not matched to a gene; V was cut back by 6 bases and J by 7 bases. This CDR3 has 13 residues. Germline CDR1 is MDHEN and CDR2 is SYDVKM. The CDR3 coding sequence is TGTGCCAGCAGGACGACAGGGATCGGGGAGCTGTTTTTT. The encoded protein is CASRTTGIGELFF.

The rearrangement uses TRBV15 and TRBJ1-4; no clear D. Germline CDR1 and CDR2: LNHNV and YYDKDF (reference sequence). The V and J ends lost 0 bases and 5 bases respectively, with 13 bases between them. This CDR3 spans 16 amino acids. DNA for the CDR3: TGTGCCACCAGCAGAGATATCGTACAAGTAAATGAAAAACTGTTTTTT. Translating gives CATSRDIVQVNEKLFF.

The chain links TRBV5-1 to TRBJ1-1; the D is unclear. This CDR3 region has 14 residues. V gave up 1 base and J gave up 3 bases, with 10 bases separating them. Germline V CDR1 and CDR2: SGHRS, YFSETQ. CDR3 coding DNA: TGCGCCAGCAGCTTGCGGACGGAGGACACTGAAGCTTTCTTT. Residues: CASSLRTEDTEAFF.

This clone came up once. The V and J genes are TRBV5-1 and TRBJ1-2; D unresolved. Germline V lookup: CDR1 SGHRS, CDR2 YFSETQ. Trimming removed 4 bases from V and 5 bases from J, with 9 bases in between. This CDR3 region has 12 residues. Here the CDR3 DNA reads TGCGCCAGCAGCAGTACCAGATATGGCTACACCTTC. It yields the protein CASSSTRYGYTF.

This rearrangement joins TRBV10-3 to TRBJ2-7; TRBD1 matches at 11 bases. Germline V gene data show CDR1 as ENHRY and CDR2 as SYGVKD. The CDR3 sequence is 14 residues long. Trimming took 4 bases from V and 4 from J; bases not matched to a gene: 3. The CDR3 here is CAISGTGGTYEQYF. The CDR3 nucleotides are TGTGCCATCAGTGGGACAGGGGGCACGTACGAGCAGTACTTC.

The table lists this clone with a count of one. The rearrangement joins TRBV9 to TRBJ2-5; a possible D gene is TRBD2 (5 bases). Germline V gene data show CDR1 as SGDLS and CDR2 as YYNGEE. This CDR3 has 15 amino acids. Deletions cut 4 bases from V and 10 bases from J, with 23 bases between. CDR3 loop: CASSPSPLPGVDQYF. The CDR3 DNA sequence: TGTGCCAGCAGCCCTAGCCCGCTCCCCGGAGTGGACCAGTACTTC.

In this sample, this clone turned up once. The V gene is TRBV19, the J gene TRBJ1-5; a possible D gene is TRBD1 (5 bases). V was clipped by 5 bases and J by 4 bases, with 15 bases between them. The V gene's germline CDR1 is LNHDA and CDR2 SQIVND (reference sequence). CDR3 length: 15 amino acids. CDR3: CASSPGGGRNQPQHF. Here the CDR3 DNA reads TGTGCCAGTAGTCCTGGCGGGGGAAGGAATCAGCCCCAGCATTTT.

A single count supports this clone. The chain combines TRBV6-5 with TRBJ1-5, with 10 nucleotides matching TRBD1. V lost 5 bases and J lost 6; bases outside the gene matches: 4. The CDR3 is 14 residues long. Germline lookup yields CDR1 MNHEY and CDR2 SVGAGI. The CDR3 DNA reads as TGTGCCAGCAGTCGGGACAGGGGTACTCAGCCCCAGCATTTT. Protein product: CASSRDRGTQPQHF.

The V gene is TRBV10-3, the J gene TRBJ1-4; D ambiguous. V lost 3 bases, J lost 1 base, and 9 bases lay in between. CDR1 and CDR2 (germline): ENHRY, SYGVKD. The CDR3 extends over 15 amino acids. The CDR3 region has the DNA TGTGCCATCAGTGAACAGATGGGAACTAATGAAAAACTGTTTTTT. As protein: CAISEQMGTNEKLFF.

The chain employs TRBV11-2 and TRBJ2-7; D not resolved. The ends were cut back, 4 bases at V and 12 bases at J, with 13 bases in the middle. Looked up from germline, CDR1 is SGHAT and CDR2 is FQNNGV. CDR3 size: 11 residues. In DNA, the CDR3 is TGTGCCAGCAGCTCCCCTTCCCTTATGTACTTC. It specifies CASSSPSLMYF.

The V gene is TRBV5-5, the J gene TRBJ1-5; weak D call: TRBD1 (6 bases). Germline CDR1 reads SGHKS; CDR2 reads YYEKEE (reference sequence). The CDR3 is 15 amino acids. V was cut by 0 bases and J by 7 bases, with 14 bases left in between. The CDR3 spells CASSLGPGQPQPQHF. The DNA for the CDR3 is TGTGCCAGCAGCTTGGGCCCGGGACAACCCCAGCCCCAGCATTTT.

The V call is TRBV19, the J call TRBJ1-1; 7 bases fit TRBD1. Losses at the gene ends were 9 bases for V and 3 bases for J; bases not matched to a gene: 10. This CDR3 has 14 residues. Germline V gene data show CDR1 as LNHDA and CDR2 as SQIVND (reference sequence). The chain's CDR3 is CASQKRTGDTEAFF. The CDR3 DNA follows: TGTGCCAGCCAAAAACGGACAGGCGACACTGAAGCTTTCTTT.